This is a list of T cell receptor beta chains from one sample in a study of response to subunit inactivated influenza vaccine. TCRdb analysed the RT-PCR reads with MiXCR anew, one entry per CDR3 protein. The repertoire includes 750,000 to 850,000 distinct CDR3 sequences, roughly 20% of them detected once, and roughly a tenth sits in the top ten. The specimen was PBMCs from blood, collected roughly 5 days after vaccination. These receptors all stem from a man in his fifties who received an inactivated influenza vaccine. Each CDR3 is given with its conserved first and last residue. The D gene is left open where the match is weak. Only some rows state a clone size, as once, few, many or a class for expanded clones.

j_call clone_size d_call v_call cdr3_aa cdr3_nt
TRBJ1-5 - TRBD1 TRBV6-5 CASSLTGDAQPQHF TGTGCCAGCAGTTTGACAGGGGATGCGCAGCCCCAGCATTTT
TRBJ2-3 - TRBD2 TRBV4-2 CASSQRRGGLDTQYF TGTGCCAGCAGCCAACGGCGGGGGGGCCTCGATACGCAGTATTTT
TRBJ2-7 few - TRBV25-1 CASSEHAYEQYF TGTGCCAGCAGTGAGCACGCCTACGAGCAGTACTTC
TRBJ1-3 few - TRBV12-3/TRBV12-4 CASTRGNTIYF TGTGCCAGCACGCGGGGAAACACCATATATTTT
TRBJ1-2 few TRBD1 TRBV20-1 CSARYRGDGYTF TGCAGTGCTAGATACAGGGGGGACGGCTACACCTTC
TRBJ1-4 - - TRBV5-1 CASSLAAAPNEKLFF TGCGCCAGCAGCTTGGCGGCTGCCCCTAATGAAAAACTGTTTTTT
TRBJ2-2 - - TRBV5-1 CASSLVQTSGELFF TGCGCCAGCAGCTTGGTGCAGACATCCGGGGAGCTGTTTTTT
TRBJ1-5 few - TRBV27 CASSSSPNQPQHF TGTGCCAGCAGTTCATCCCCAAATCAGCCCCAGCATTTT
TRBJ2-7 - - TRBV20-1 CSAQRGELSDEQYF TGCAGTGCTCAGAGGGGGGAGCTGTCGGACGAGCAGTACTTC
TRBJ2-5 few - TRBV5-5 CASSPLDRAGQETQYF TGTGCCAGCAGCCCATTAGATCGAGCGGGCCAAGAGACCCAGTACTTC
TRBJ2-7 - TRBD2 TRBV27 CASSPLGLAGGKYEQYF TGTGCCAGCAGTCCCTTGGGGCTAGCGGGGGGCAAATACGAGCAGTACTTC
TRBJ1-5 - - TRBV6-2/TRBV6-3 CASSYVAGGNQPQHF TGTGCCAGCAGTTACGTAGCAGGGGGCAATCAGCCCCAGCATTTT
TRBJ1-2 few - TRBV28 CASQTVYGYTF TGTGCCAGCCAAACGGTTTATGGCTACACCTTC
TRBJ1-1 many - TRBV20-1 CSARDRGETEAFF TGCAGTGCTAGAGATAGGGGGGAGACTGAAGCTTTCTTT
TRBJ1-2 - TRBD1 TRBV12-3/TRBV12-4 CASTMAGGGYTF TGTGCCAGCACCATGGCAGGGGGTGGCTACACCTTC
TRBJ2-1 - - TRBV21-1 CASSYRTSGALNNEQFF TGTGCCAGCAGCTATAGGACTAGCGGGGCCTTAAACAATGAGCAGTTCTTC
TRBJ2-7 - - TRBV20-1 CSAPNLGYEQYF TGCAGTGCCCCTAATCTAGGCTACGAGCAGTACTTC
TRBJ2-5 few - TRBV4-3 CASSQDSNQETQYF TGCGCCAGCAGCCAAGACTCTAACCAAGAGACCCAGTACTTC
TRBJ1-2 few - TRBV11-2 CASSGTGFGFYGYTF TGTGCCAGCAGCGGCACAGGGTTTGGCTTCTATGGCTACACCTTC
TRBJ1-4 - - TRBV12-3/TRBV12-4 CASSHGGAGGEKLFF TGTGCCAGCAGCCATGGGGGGGCCGGAGGAGAAAAACTGTTTTTT
TRBJ2-4 - TRBD2 TRBV28 CASSFLSLAGENIQYF TGTGCCAGCAGTTTTCTTTCACTAGCGGGGGAAAACATTCAGTACTTC
TRBJ2-7 few - TRBV20-1 CSASRLSYEQYF TGCAGTGCTAGCCGGCTCTCCTACGAGCAGTACTTC
TRBJ1-1 many TRBD1 TRBV29-1 CSIDRGPNTEAFF TGCAGCATCGACAGGGGGCCGAACACTGAAGCTTTCTTT
TRBJ2-1 few TRBD2 TRBV4-1 CASSQGLAGGIEQFF TGCGCCAGCAGCCAAGGGCTAGCGGGGGGGATCGAGCAGTTCTTC
TRBJ2-3 few - TRBV5-1 CASSLNDGDTQYF TGCGCCAGCAGCTTAAATGACGGAGATACGCAGTATTTT
TRBJ2-3 many - TRBV20-1 CSAGRDQYSTDTQYF TGCAGTGCCGGCCGGGACCAATACAGCACAGATACGCAGTATTTT
TRBJ1-1 - - TRBV12-3/TRBV12-4 CASSLRAGATEAFF TGTGCCAGCAGTTTAAGGGCGGGGGCCACTGAAGCTTTCTTT
TRBJ2-3 - TRBD1 TRBV7-8 CASSSGTGGSLGTQYF TGTGCCAGCAGCTCGGGGACAGGGGGAAGTTTGGGTACGCAGTATTTT
TRBJ2-1 few - TRBV4-3 CASSQDPRVWGNEQFF TGCGCCAGCAGCCAAGATCCCAGGGTTTGGGGCAATGAGCAGTTCTTC
TRBJ1-1 many TRBD1 TRBV4-3 CASSQYSGRGANTEAFF TGCGCCAGCAGCCAATATTCAGGCAGGGGGGCGAACACTGAAGCTTTCTTT
TRBJ2-1 few TRBD1 TRBV3-1 CASSQETGALDEQFF TGTGCCAGCAGCCAAGAAACAGGGGCACTAGATGAGCAGTTCTTC
TRBJ2-2 - - TRBV25-1 CASSEYTVTGELFF TGTGCCAGCAGTGAATACACAGTCACCGGGGAGCTGTTTTTT
TRBJ1-3 - - TRBV25-1 CASSPTSAGASGNTIYF TGTGCCAGCAGTCCAACCTCAGCTGGGGCCTCTGGAAACACCATATATTTT
TRBJ2-4 - TRBD2 TRBV29-1 CSAASGSGGNIQYF TGCAGCGCCGCTAGCGGGAGTGGTGGAAACATTCAGTACTTC
TRBJ2-7 few - TRBV20-1 CSGERVEQYF TGCAGTGGGGAAAGGGTTGAGCAGTACTTC
TRBJ2-5 few - TRBV20-1 CSASRQGFSQYF TGCAGTGCTAGTCGGCAGGGATTCTCCCAGTACTTC
TRBJ1-1 - TRBD1 TRBV28 CASSLGGQGVTEAFF TGTGCCAGCAGTTTAGGAGGACAGGGGGTCACTGAAGCTTTCTTT
TRBJ2-7 few - TRBV29-1 CSYRGVSTYEQYF TGCAGCTATCGCGGGGTCTCCACCTACGAGCAGTACTTC
TRBJ1-2 - - TRBV28 CASTRPENYGYTF TGTGCCAGCACCCGGCCGGAGAACTATGGCTACACCTTC
TRBJ2-1 - - TRBV11-2 CASSFSRGRYYNEQFF TGTGCCAGCAGCTTCTCCCGGGGGAGATACTACAATGAGCAGTTCTTC
TRBJ2-1 few - TRBV20-1 CSARDPLDPYNEQFF TGCAGTGCTAGAGATCCCCTAGATCCCTACAATGAGCAGTTCTTC
TRBJ2-1 - TRBD2 TRBV7-6 CASRQSGGAFNEQFF TGTGCCAGCAGACAAAGCGGGGGGGCTTTCAATGAGCAGTTCTTC
TRBJ2-1 - TRBD1 TRBV18 CASSRRTGLYNEQFF TGTGCCAGCTCACGTAGGACAGGACTCTACAATGAGCAGTTCTTC
TRBJ1-4 - - TRBV4-2 CASSQDGDNEKLFF TGTGCCAGCAGCCAAGACGGTGATAATGAAAAACTGTTTTTT
TRBJ1-2 many - TRBV5-1 CASSLGNRLYGYTF TGCGCCAGCAGCTTGGGTAACAGACTCTATGGCTACACCTTC
TRBJ2-2 - TRBD2 TRBV7-8 CASSSGLASTGELFF TGTGCCAGCAGCTCCGGACTAGCGAGCACCGGGGAGCTGTTTTTT
TRBJ1-1 - - TRBV7-6 CASSAMGARGTEAFF TGTGCCAGCAGCGCTATGGGTGCGCGGGGCACTGAAGCTTTCTTT
TRBJ2-5 - TRBD2 TRBV6-5 CASSLGLGSQETQYF TGTGCCAGCAGTTTGGGACTAGGGAGCCAAGAGACCCAGTACTTC
TRBJ2-7 - TRBD2 TRBV6-2/TRBV6-3 CASTAGQREGNEQYF TGTGCCAGCACGGCAGGCCAGCGGGAGGGAAACGAGCAGTACTTC
TRBJ2-3 many - TRBV18 CASSPPSSTDTQYF TGTGCCAGCTCACCACCTAGCAGCACAGATACGCAGTATTTT
TRBJ2-7 - TRBD1 TRBV10-3 CAIRRGQGLYEQYF TGTGCCATCAGACGGGGACAGGGACTATACGAGCAGTACTTC
TRBJ2-3 few - TRBV12-3/TRBV12-4 CASSVFSTDTQYF TGTGCCAGCAGTGTCTTTAGCACAGATACGCAGTATTTT
TRBJ1-2 - - TRBV7-9 CASSLAGDGGYTF TGTGCCAGCAGCTTAGCAGGGGATGGTGGCTACACCTTC
TRBJ2-7 few - TRBV25-1 CASGLSSYEQYF TGTGCCAGTGGGCTTTCCTCCTACGAGCAGTACTTC